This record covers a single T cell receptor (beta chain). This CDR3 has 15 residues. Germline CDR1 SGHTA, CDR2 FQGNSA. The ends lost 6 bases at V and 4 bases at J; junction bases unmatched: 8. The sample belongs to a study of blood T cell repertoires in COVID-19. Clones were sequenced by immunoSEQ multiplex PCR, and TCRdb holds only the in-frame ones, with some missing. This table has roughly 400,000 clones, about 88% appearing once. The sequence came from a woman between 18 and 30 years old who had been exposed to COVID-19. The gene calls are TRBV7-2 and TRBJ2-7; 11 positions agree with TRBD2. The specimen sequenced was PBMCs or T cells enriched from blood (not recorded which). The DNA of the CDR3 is TGTGCCAGCAGGGGAACCGGGACTAGCGGATACGAGCAGTACTTC. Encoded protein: CASRGTGTSGYEQYF. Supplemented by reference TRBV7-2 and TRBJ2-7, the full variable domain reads GAGVSQSPSNKVTEKGKDVELRCDPISGHTALYWYRQSLGQGLEFLIYFQGNSAPDKSGLPSDRFSAERTGGSVSTLTIQRTQQEDSAVYLCASRGTGTSGYEQYFGPGTRLTVT.